These 21 T cell receptor beta chains originate from one sample sequenced in a study of Graves' ophthalmopathy and Graves' hyperthyroidism. Investigators amplified TCR beta CDR3 regions from RNA transcripts. An initial RT-PCR round employing HTBI primers preceded a second-round multiplex PCR. TCRdb ran MiXCR on the multiplex PCR reads and lists one entry per CDR3 protein. The sample gives roughly 420,000 distinct CDR3 sequences, roughly 20% of which show up once; roughly 3% is in the top ten. Sequencing used peripheral blood. All receptors come from a woman aged 18-29 years with stable Graves' hyperthyroidism.

This clonotype was found many times. This chain joins TRBV2 and TRBJ2-2; either TRBD1 or TRBD2 may fit D (9 bases each). The germline CDR1 and CDR2 sequences are SNHLY and FYNNEI. There are 20 residues in the CDR3. V lost 1 base and J lost 2, with 23 bases in between. The CDR3 sequence: CASSEDRGRVLAGNTGELFF. For the CDR3, the DNA is TGTGCCAGCAGTGAAGACAGGGGGCGAGTGCTAGCGGGAAACACCGGGGAGCTGTTTTTT.

This clonotype was counted at least ten times. V is TRBV11-2 and J is TRBJ2-2, with 10 bases lining up with TRBD2. CDR1 SGHAT and CDR2 FQNNGV come from the germline V gene. The CDR3 has 15 residues. With 5 bases clipped from V and 6 bases from J, the junction kept 6 bases outside the gene matches. CDR3 in amino acids: CASSPAGGPSGELFF. For the CDR3, the DNA is TGTGCCAGCAGCCCAGCGGGAGGGCCTTCCGGGGAGCTGTTTTTT. The complete variable domain, with remaining parts taken from reference TRBV11-2 and TRBJ2-2, reads EAGVAQSPRYKIIEKRQSVAFWCNPISGHATLYWYQQILGQGPKLLIQFQNNGVVDDSQLPKDRFSAERLKGVDSTLKIQPAKLEDSAVYLCASSPAGGPSGELFFGEGSRLTVL.

This clonotype was found many times. This chain connects TRBV6-1 to TRBJ2-7, with 8 bases that match TRBD2. CDR1 and CDR2 (germline): MNHNS, SASEGT. Losses at the gene ends were 8 bases for V and 4 bases for J; bases not matched to a gene: 10. There are 14 residues in the CDR3. The CDR3 sequence: CASWVGTSFYEQYF. As DNA, the CDR3 is TGTGCCAGCTGGGTCGGGACTAGTTTTTACGAGCAGTACTTC.

CDR3 loop: CASSYSFNVAGETQYF. CDR3 coding DNA: TGTGCCAGCAGTTACTCCTTTAATGTGGCGGGAGAGACCCAGTACTTC. The chain employs TRBV6-5 and TRBJ2-5; maybe TRBD2 (5 bases). The germline CDR1 and CDR2 sequences are MNHEY and SVGAGI. This CDR3 is built from 16 residues. V gave up 0 bases and J gave up 4 bases, with 15 bases separating them.

The table lists this clonotype with many counts. The chain joins TRBV5-1 to TRBJ2-2, with 7 bases fitting TRBD1. The CDR3 spans 16 residues. Germline V lookup: CDR1 SGHRS, CDR2 YFSETQ. The junction had 4 bases not matched to a gene; V was cut back by 1 base and J by 1 base. CDR3 DNA: TGCGCCAGCAGCTTGAGACAGGGAAGGAACACCGGGGAGCTGTTTTTT. Its translation: CASSLRQGRNTGELFF.

The rearrangement joins TRBV4-1 to TRBJ1-5, with D tentatively TRBD1 (5 bases). V was cut by 10 bases and J by 6 bases, with 16 bases left in between. The germline CDR1 and CDR2 sequences are MGHRA and YSYEKL. The CDR3 is made up of 13 amino acids. CDR3 sequence (DNA): TGCGCCACCTCTCGGGGGAGGGGTCAGCCCCAGCATTTT. Translated: CATSRGRGQPQHF.

V and J are TRBV19 and TRBJ1-1; possible D gene TRBD1, 5 bases. Germline assignment: CDR1 LNHDA and CDR2 SQIVND (reference sequence). The V end was cut by 6 bases, the J end by 1 base, with 12 bases between. The CDR3 is made up of 14 amino acids. The CDR3 DNA reads as TGTGCCAGTAGACTTACAGGAGAGAACACTGAAGCTTTCTTT. Translated: CASRLTGENTEAFF. Supplemented by reference TRBV19 and TRBJ1-1, the full variable domain reads DGGITQSPKYLFRKEGQNVTLSCEQNLNHDAMYWYRQDPGQGLRLIYYSQIVNDFQKGDIAEGYSVSREKKESFPLTVTSAQKNPTAFYLCASRLTGENTEAFFGQGTRLTVV.

This clonotype was found once. The chain is built from TRBV28 and TRBJ2-5, with 10 bases fitting TRBD2. This CDR3 spans 15 amino acids. The germline gives CDR1 MDHEN, CDR2 SYDVKM. J was trimmed by 1 base and V by 7 bases; bases with no gene match: 6. The CDR3 reads CASTPGLALQETQYF. In DNA, the CDR3 is TGTGCCAGCACCCCGGGACTAGCGCTCCAAGAGACCCAGTACTTC.

Many counts were recorded for this clonotype. This chain links TRBV28 with TRBJ2-7, with 10 bases that match TRBD2. This CDR3 has 14 amino acids. Unmatched junction bases numbered 8, after V lost 10 bases and J lost 2 bases. Germline CDR1 MDHEN, CDR2 SYDVKM. The CDR3 coding sequence is TGTGCCACTCAGTCTAGCGGGAGCACCTACGAGCAGTACTTC. It translates to CATQSSGSTYEQYF.

V gene TRBV4-2 combines with J gene TRBJ2-5; D possibly corresponds to TRBD2 (6 bases). The J call may be faulty, since TRBJ2-7 better matches the DNA end. Germline V gene data show CDR1 as LGHNA and CDR2 as YNFKEQ. The CDR3 sequence is 16 residues long. The CDR3 reads CASSQVLDGSPYEQYF. In DNA form, the CDR3 reads TGTGCCAGCAGCCAAGTTTTAGACGGGAGTCCCTACGAGCAGTACTTC.

On this clonotype itself: Given a much more abundant clone one base away, this may be a read error. V usage is TRBV3-1 and J usage is TRBJ2-4, with D tentatively TRBD1 (6 bases). This CDR3 comprises 16 residues. CDR1 and CDR2 from the germline V gene are LGHDT and YNNKEL (reference sequence). In nucleotides, the CDR3 is TGTGCCAGCAGCCAGCACACGACAGGAGTCAAAAACATTAAGTACTTC. Translation: CASSQHTTGVKNIKYF.

There are many counts of this clonotype. The V gene is TRBV6-2 or TRBV6-3, the J gene TRBJ2-5; no firm D call. Germline loops: CDR1 MNHEY, CDR2 SVGEGT. V lost 6 bases to trimming and J lost 1 base, with 15 bases between them. CDR3 size: 15 residues. The CDR3 DNA is TGTGCCAGCAGCCCCCTCAGGTCGGGCCAAGAGACCCAGTACTTC. This sequence encodes CASSPLRSGQETQYF.

The V call is TRBV9, the J call TRBJ1-1; 11 bases are shared with TRBD1. The germline V gene encodes CDR1 SGDLS and CDR2 YYNGEE. Trimming cost V 4 bases and J 5 bases; bases outside gene matches: 10. The CDR3 is made up of 16 amino acids. CDR3 nucleotide sequence: TGTGCCAGCAGCCCCAGGACAGGGGGCACGAAAACTGAAGCTTTCTTT. This translates into CASSPRTGGTKTEAFF.

Ten or more counts support this clonotype. The chain links TRBV5-1 to TRBJ2-5; D is possibly TRBD2 (5 bases). The germline gives CDR1 SGHRS, CDR2 YFSETQ. The CDR3 has 14 amino acids. V lost 2 bases, J lost 3 bases, and 11 bases lay in between. This chain's CDR3 is CASSFGRGEETQYF. Written as DNA, the CDR3 is TGCGCCAGCAGCTTCGGACGGGGAGAAGAGACCCAGTACTTC.

This clonotype was seen many times. This chain links TRBV2 with TRBJ1-1; D gene uncertain. Trimming removed 3 bases from V and 4 bases from J, with 12 bases in between. Germline lookup yields CDR1 SNHLY and CDR2 FYNNEI. The CDR3 is made up of 14 amino acids. The CDR3 bases are TGTGCCAGCAGTGATTCCTGGGAGGGCACTGAAGCTTTCTTT. Protein: CASSDSWEGTEAFF.

Many counts were recorded for this clonotype. This chain uses TRBV6-2 or TRBV6-3 with TRBJ2-7; D may be TRBD2 (5 bases). Between the trimmed V and J ends, which lost 2 bases and 0 bases, there was a span of 14 bases. The CDR3 extends over 16 amino acids. Germline-derived CDR1 and CDR2 are MNHEY and SVGEGT. The CDR3 DNA sequence: TGTGCCAGCAGTTACCCAAACACTAGAAGCTCCTACGAGCAGTACTTC. It specifies CASSYPNTRSSYEQYF.

This clonotype was recorded many times. This rearrangement joins TRBV6-2 or TRBV6-3 to TRBJ2-7; D possibly corresponds to TRBD1 (9 bases). This CDR3 spans 15 amino acids. In germline, CDR1 is MNHEY, CDR2 SVGEGT. V was pared by 7 bases and J by 3 bases, with 19 bases between. CDR3 DNA sequence: TGTGCCAGCACCATAGCGGGACAGGGTTTCTACGAGCAGTACTTC. It yields the protein CASTIAGQGFYEQYF.

This clonotype was seen many times. This chain uses TRBV6-1 with TRBJ1-5; D not resolved. Trimming took 0 bases from V and 4 from J, leaving 19 bases between them. Germline CDR1 reads MNHNS; CDR2 reads SASEGT. This CDR3 comprises 18 residues. The DNA of the CDR3 is TGTGCCAGCAGTGAAGCGCTCCGGCATATCGTTTTTAATCAGCCCCAGCATTTT. This translates into CASSEALRHIVFNQPQHF.

This CDR3 reads CASRRLGTAQTANYGYTF. DNA for the CDR3: TGTGCCAGCAGGCGCTTAGGGACAGCCCAAACGGCCAACTATGGCTACACCTTC. This sequence joins TRBV6-2 or TRBV6-3 and TRBJ1-2, with 7 bases that match TRBD1. Trimming at V came to 6 bases and at J to 2 bases, leaving 18 bases not matched to a gene. The CDR3 has 18 amino acids. The germline gives CDR1 MNHEY, CDR2 SVGEGT.

This clonotype was observed at least ten times. The chain recombines TRBV30 with TRBJ2-7, with 7 bases matching TRBD1. This CDR3 has 12 residues. Germline V gene lookup returns CDR1 GTSNPN and CDR2 SVGIG (reference sequence). V lost 0 bases, J lost 12 bases, and 8 bases stayed unmatched. The CDR3 bases are TGTGCCTGGAGTGTACTAGGGGGCTTGCGGTACTTC. Its translation is CAWSVLGGLRYF.

This clonotype was observed at least ten times. The chain links TRBV30 to TRBJ1-1; D may be TRBD1 (6 bases). The CDR3 has 15 amino acids. The germline gives CDR1 GTSNPN, CDR2 SVGIG (reference sequence). V dropped 3 bases and J dropped 5 bases, with 19 bases sitting between them. The CDR3 region has the DNA TGTGCCTGGAGAAACAGGGAGTACCAGAGGACTGAAGCTTTCTTT. Encoded protein: CAWRNREYQRTEAFF.